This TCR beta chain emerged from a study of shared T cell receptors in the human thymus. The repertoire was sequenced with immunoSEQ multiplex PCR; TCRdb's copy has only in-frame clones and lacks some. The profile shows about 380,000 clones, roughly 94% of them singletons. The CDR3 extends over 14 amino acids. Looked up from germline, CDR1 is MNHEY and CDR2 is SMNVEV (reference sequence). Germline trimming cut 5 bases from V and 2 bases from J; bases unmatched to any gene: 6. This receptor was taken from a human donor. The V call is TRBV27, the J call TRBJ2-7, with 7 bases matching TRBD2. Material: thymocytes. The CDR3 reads CASSMASGAYEQYF. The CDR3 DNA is TGTGCCAGCAGTATGGCTAGCGGCGCCTACGAGCAGTACTTC.